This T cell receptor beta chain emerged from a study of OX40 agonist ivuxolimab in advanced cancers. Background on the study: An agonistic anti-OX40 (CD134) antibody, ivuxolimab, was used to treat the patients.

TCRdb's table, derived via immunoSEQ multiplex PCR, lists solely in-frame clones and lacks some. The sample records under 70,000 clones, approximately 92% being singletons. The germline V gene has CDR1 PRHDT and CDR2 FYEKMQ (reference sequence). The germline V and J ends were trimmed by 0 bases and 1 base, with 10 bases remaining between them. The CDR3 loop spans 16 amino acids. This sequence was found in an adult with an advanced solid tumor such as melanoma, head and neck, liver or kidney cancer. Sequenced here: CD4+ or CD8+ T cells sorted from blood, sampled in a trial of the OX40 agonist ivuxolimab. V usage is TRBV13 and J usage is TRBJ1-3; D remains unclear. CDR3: CASSLGVEGSGNTIYF. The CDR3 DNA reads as TGTGCCAGCAGCTTAGGAGTTGAGGGATCTGGAAACACCATATATTTT.